The 10 T cell receptor beta chains reported below all come from one sample, sequenced in a study of blood T cells in healthy people across ages. A J-beta primer mix and a sample-barcoded 5' primer were used in a second PCR of about 7 to 12 cycles. Using its own MiXCR run on the 5' RACE reads, TCRdb lists one record per CDR3 protein. This table has 1.8 million or so distinct CDR3 sequences, 30% to 40% appearing once. Sequenced: blood. These receptors were obtained from a human donor in good health.

This clonotype was counted at least ten times. V is TRBV4-3 and J is TRBJ2-3; a weak D match, TRBD1 (6 bases). Looked up from germline, CDR1 is LGHNA and CDR2 is YSLEER. Trimming removed 2 bases from V and 6 bases from J, with 15 bases in between. The CDR3 contains 15 residues. CDR3 region: CASSQRPQGGDTQYF. The CDR3 DNA reads TGCGCCAGCAGCCAACGTCCACAGGGTGGCGATACGCAGTATTTT.

In its sample, this clonotype was seen many times. The chain joins TRBV4-3 to TRBJ2-7; possible D gene TRBD2, 5 bases. Trimming stripped 1 base from V and 6 bases from J, with 10 bases between. Germline V CDR1 and CDR2: LGHNA, YSLEER. This CDR3 is built from 13 residues. This CDR3 is CASSQVLRGEQYF. The CDR3 coding sequence is TGCGCCAGCAGCCAAGTCCTCCGGGGCGAGCAGTACTTC.

The J gene is TRBJ1-2, the V gene TRBV7-9; tentatively, D is TRBD1 (5 bases). This CDR3 is built from 15 residues. The V end was cut by 3 bases, the J end by 3 bases, with 14 bases between. Germline assignment: CDR1 SEHNR and CDR2 FQNEAQ (reference sequence). CDR3 in amino acids: CASSLSVRRDYGYTF. In DNA form, the CDR3 reads TGTGCCAGCAGCTTGTCAGTTCGCAGGGACTATGGCTACACCTTC.

The V gene is TRBV7-9, the J gene TRBJ1-1; D uncertain. The CDR3 has 14 residues. Germline V gene sequence: CDR1 SEHNR, CDR2 FQNEAQ (reference sequence). The V end lost 3 bases, the J end lost 0 bases, and 8 bases lay between the germline ends. CDR3 in DNA: TGTGCCAGCAGCTTTTTGGACTTGAACACTGAAGCTTTCTTT. Amino acid sequence: CASSFLDLNTEAFF. Together with reference TRBV7-9 and TRBJ1-1, the CDR3 gives the full variable domain: DTGVSQNPRHKITKRGQNVTFRCDPISEHNRLYWYRQTLGQGPEFLTYFQNEAQLEKSRLLSDRFSAERPKGSFSTLEIQRTEQGDSAMYLCASSFLDLNTEAFFGQGTRLTVV.

The chain carries TRBV20-1 and TRBJ2-1, with TRBD2 matching over 13 bases. After removal of 3 bases from V and 0 bases from J, the junction contained 8 bases not matched to a gene. CDR1 and CDR2 (germline): DFQATT, SNEGSKA (reference sequence). The CDR3 is 18 amino acids. The CDR3 protein is CSASGELAGGSSYNEQFF. The CDR3 bases are TGCAGTGCTAGCGGAGAACTAGCGGGGGGGAGCTCCTACAATGAGCAGTTCTTC.

The chain links TRBV12-3 or TRBV12-4 to TRBJ2-3; D is uncertain. V lost 2 bases to trimming and J lost 0 bases, with 9 bases between them. The CDR3 covers 15 residues. This chain's CDR3 is CASSLSTTSTDTQYF. CDR3 DNA: TGTGCCAGCAGTTTATCAACTACTAGCACAGATACGCAGTATTTT.

This clonotype was seen many times. The rearrangement uses TRBV20-1 and TRBJ2-6; D is undetermined. Germline V gene lookup returns CDR1 DFQATT and CDR2 SNEGSKA (reference sequence). Between the trimmed V and J ends, which lost 1 base and 0 bases, there was a span of 7 bases. This CDR3 comprises 15 residues. For the CDR3, the DNA is TGCAGTGCTAGAGGGCAGACCTCTGGGGCCAACGTCCTGACTTTC. This sequence encodes CSARGQTSGANVLTF.

This clonotype has a handful of counts. This chain uses TRBV7-6 with TRBJ2-5; 9 nucleotides agree with TRBD2. The V gene's germline CDR1 is SGHVS and CDR2 FNYEAQ. CDR3 length equals 16 residues. V lost 2 bases and J lost 0; bases outside the gene matches: 4. DNA for the CDR3: TGTGCCAGCAGCTTAAGGACTAGCGCCAACCAAGAGACCCAGTACTTC. Its protein is CASSLRTSANQETQYF. The full variable domain, rest sourced from reference TRBV7-6 and TRBJ2-5, is GAGVSQSPRYKVTKRGQDVALRCDPISGHVSLYWYRQALGQGPEFLTYFNYEAQQDKSGLPNDRFSAERPEGSISTLTIQRTEQRDSAMYRCASSLRTSANQETQYFGPGTRLLVL.

The chain carries TRBV5-1 and TRBJ2-2; 7 positions match TRBD1. V gave up 4 bases and J gave up 0 bases; unmatched junction bases: 9. The CDR3 sequence is 17 residues long. Germline CDR1 SGHRS, CDR2 YFSETQ. CDR3 sequence (DNA): TGCGCCAGCAGCGAACTGGGACAGCTCGCGAACACCGGGGAGCTGTTTTTT. This translates into CASSELGQLANTGELFF.

Turning to this clonotype: The junction departs from the called germline gene at one end, perhaps through a read error. The rearrangement joins TRBV25-1 to TRBJ1-2, with D unresolved. Germline CDR1 reads MGHDK; CDR2 reads SYGVNS. The CDR3 consists of 14 residues. The CDR3 protein is CASSEWGTNHGYTF. The CDR3 DNA sequence: TGTGCCAGCAGTGAATGGGGAACTAACCATGGCTACACCTTC.